One T cell receptor (beta chain) is described in this entry. This clone was seen a few times. It lacks a known antigen. Base qualities are not recorded, but no much larger clone differs from it by a single base. The trial excluded patients who had a history of autoimmune disease or who were on systemic immunosuppression. Peripheral blood for TCR sequencing was collected from all dose cohorts at baseline, on cycle 4 day 1, and on cycle 7 day 1. Samples were obtained from an open-label, multicenter, first-in-human phase I dose-escalation trial of ivuxolimab. The trial enrolled adults with locally advanced or metastatic head and neck squamous cell, hepatocellular, melanoma or renal cell carcinoma. Before TCR sequencing, CD4+ T cells and CD8+ T cells were sorted from peripheral blood as separate populations. The CDR3 starts with the cysteine, ends with the phenylalanine, and has 15 residues. The CDR3 DNA has 45 bases and is translated from base 1. Trimming takes 0 bases from V and 5 bases from J, and the germline ends sit 14 bases apart. CDR1 and CDR2 were assigned from the germline V gene as SGHDT and YYEEEE.

Genomic DNA was isolated from the sorted cells so that the TCRbeta CDR3 region could be sequenced. The immunoSEQ Assay was used to sequence the TCRbeta CDR3 regions. TCRdb limited this immuneACCESS table to in-frame rearrangements with V and J called. A share of clones is missing; checked studies link under half to unresolved V genes, and the rest is unexplained. This sample comprises 57,000 or so clones, 86% of them detected only once. The ten largest clones take up about 3.9% of the sample. The sample belongs to a study of OX40 agonist ivuxolimab in advanced cancers. About the full investigation: Ivuxolimab was a fully human IgG2 agonistic monoclonal antibody targeting the costimulatory receptor OX40 (CD134). Of the approximately 54 dose-escalation patients, hepatocellular carcinoma was present in about 20, melanoma in roughly 15, renal cell carcinoma in 9 and head and neck cancer in 9. The monotherapy dose-escalation portion (N of about 50 patients) of the phase I ivuxolimab trial is reported in the paper. Partial responses occurred in three dose-escalation patients: two with cutaneous melanoma and one with hepatocellular carcinoma. Peripheral TCRbeta sequencing aimed to test whether ivuxolimab altered TCR sequence diversity and caused clonal T-cell expansion. Intravenous ivuxolimab was administered to patients every 2 weeks at six dose levels: 0.01, 0.1, 0.3, 1.5, 3 and 10 mg/kg. Prior anti-PD-1, anti-PD-L1 or anti-CTLA-4 therapy was permitted, and checkpoint inhibitors had been received by 40% to 50% of dose-escalation patients. A male proportion of 70% to 90% and a mean age of approximately 55 years, ranging from roughly 23 to 90, were recorded for the dose-escalation cohort.

The full study reports these points: Low levels of normalized T-cell clonal expansion were also seen in some nonresponding patients. The antigen specificity of the clonally expanded peripheral T cells was not determined. In partial responders in the 0.1-3.0 mg/kg groups, normalized peripheral clonal expansion was found to be among the lowest, especially among CD8+ T cells. At doses from 0.1 to 3.0 mg/kg, clonal expansion was seen in both CD4+ and CD8+ blood T cells between baseline and week 6. After ivuxolimab, more expanded clones were found on average in CD8+ T cells than in CD4+ T cells.

This chain joins TRBV5-6 to TRBJ1-1, with the D segment identity uncertain. This TCR came from an adult with an advanced solid tumor such as melanoma, head and neck, liver or kidney cancer. The starting material was CD4+ or CD8+ T cells sorted from blood, obtained in a trial of the OX40 agonist ivuxolimab. The CDR3 region reads CASSLVLLVGTEAFF. The DNA reads TGTGCCAGCAGCTTGGTCTTGCTAGTAGGGACTGAAGCTTTCTTT.